This T cell receptor beta chain came from a study of blood T cells in healthy people across ages. This clonotype has a handful of counts. With 0 bases removed from V and 2 bases from J, the gap between germline ends came to 11 bases. Germline loops: CDR1 DFQATT, CDR2 SNEGSKA (reference sequence). The CDR3 runs to 15 residues. With a J-beta primer mix and a sample-barcoded 5' primer, a second PCR ran about 7 to 11 cycles. TCRdb analysed the 5' RACE reads with MiXCR anew, one entry per CDR3 protein. This table has hundreds of thousands of distinct CDR3 sequences, about half appearing once. Sequenced: blood. V gene TRBV20-1 combines with J gene TRBJ1-5; TRBD1 might be the D (5 bases). The receptor was derived from a man aged 80 or over in good health. CDR3 sequence (DNA): TGCAGTGCTAGAGATTCAGGGTTCGGCAATCAGCCCCAGCATTTT. It specifies CSARDSGFGNQPQHF.